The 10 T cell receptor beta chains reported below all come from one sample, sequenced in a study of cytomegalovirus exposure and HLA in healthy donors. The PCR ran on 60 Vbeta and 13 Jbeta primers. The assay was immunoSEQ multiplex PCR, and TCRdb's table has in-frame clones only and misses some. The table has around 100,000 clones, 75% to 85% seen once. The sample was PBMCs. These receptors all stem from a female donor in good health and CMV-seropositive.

The DNA for the CDR3 is TGTGCCAGCATTCCGGACCAAGCGGCCTACGAGCAGTACTTC. Protein sequence: CASIPDQAAYEQYF. The chain links TRBV6-6 to TRBJ2-7; weak D call: TRBD2 (5 bases). The germline V gene encodes CDR1 MNHNY and CDR2 SVGAGI (reference sequence). V was shortened by 7 bases and J by 2 bases, with 15 bases between the two germline ends. The CDR3 loop spans 14 amino acids.

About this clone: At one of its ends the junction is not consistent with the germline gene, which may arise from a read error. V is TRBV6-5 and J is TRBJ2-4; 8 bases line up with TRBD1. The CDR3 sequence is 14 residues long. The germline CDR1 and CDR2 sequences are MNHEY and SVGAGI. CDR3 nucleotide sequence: TGTGCCAGCAAGACGGGACAGGTGAAAAACAGTCAGTACTTC. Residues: CASKTGQVKNSQYF.

CDR3 sequence: CASSPGLTGGEGQPQHF. CDR3 sequence (DNA): TGTGCCAGCTCACCAGGATTGACAGGGGGCGAGGGTCAGCCCCAGCATTTT. The chain uses TRBV18 and TRBJ1-5, with 10 bases aligning to TRBD1. There are 17 residues in the CDR3. The V segment lost 2 bases and the J segment 6 bases; nucleotides outside the gene matches: 10. From germline, CDR1 is KGHSH and CDR2 LQKENI. Full variable domain (outside the CDR3, taken from reference TRBV18 and TRBJ1-5): NAGVMQNPRHLVRRRGQEARLRCSPMKGHSHVYWYRQLPEEGLKFMVYLQKENIIDESGMPKERFSAEFPKEGPSILRIQQVVRGDSAAYFCASSPGLTGGEGQPQHFGDGTRLSIL.

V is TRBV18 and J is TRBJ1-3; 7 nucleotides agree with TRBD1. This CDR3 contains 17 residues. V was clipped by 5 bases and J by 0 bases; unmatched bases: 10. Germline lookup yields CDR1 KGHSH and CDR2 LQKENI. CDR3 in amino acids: CASSSSGTAYSGNTIYF. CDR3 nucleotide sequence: TGTGCCAGCTCATCCTCCGGGACAGCCTACTCTGGAAACACCATATATTTT.

The DNA of the CDR3 is TGTGCCAGTAAGCCAGGGGTTGCAGATACGCAGTATTTT. It encodes CASKPGVADTQYF. The J gene is TRBJ2-3, the V gene TRBV19, with D perhaps TRBD1 (6 bases). CDR3 size: 13 residues. The V end was cut by 7 bases, the J end by 4 bases, with 12 bases between. Looked up from germline, CDR1 is LNHDA and CDR2 is SQIVND (reference sequence).

The CDR3 loop is CASSVFPEGEQYF. CDR3 nucleotide sequence: TGTGCCAGCAGCGTATTCCCGGAGGGCGAGCAGTACTTC. J is TRBJ2-7 and V is TRBV11-2; tentative D call: TRBD2 (6 bases). Germline CDR1 is SGHAT and CDR2 is FQNNGV. Trimming removed 5 bases at V and 6 bases at J, with 14 bases between. CDR3 size: 13 residues.

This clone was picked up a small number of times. The chain's CDR3 is CASRDTLANYGYTF. The CDR3 nucleotides are TGTGCCAGTAGGGACACTTTAGCTAACTATGGCTACACCTTC. The chain recombines TRBV19 with TRBJ1-2; TRBD1 is a possible D gene (5 bases). The germline CDR1 and CDR2 sequences are LNHDA and SQIVND (reference sequence). This CDR3 has 14 amino acids. The V end was cut by 6 bases, the J end by 0 bases, with 11 bases between.

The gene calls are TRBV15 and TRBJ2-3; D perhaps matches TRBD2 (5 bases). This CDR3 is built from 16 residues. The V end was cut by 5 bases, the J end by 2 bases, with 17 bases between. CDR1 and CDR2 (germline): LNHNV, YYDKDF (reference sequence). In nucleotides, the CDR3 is TGTGCCACCAGCGAGACCCACGGGATCCTCACAGATACGCAGTATTTT. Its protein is CATSETHGILTDTQYF.

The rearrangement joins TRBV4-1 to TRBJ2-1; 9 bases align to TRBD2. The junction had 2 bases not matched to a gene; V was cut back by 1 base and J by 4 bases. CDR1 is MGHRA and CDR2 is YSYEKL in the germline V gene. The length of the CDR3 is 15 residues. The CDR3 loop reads CASSQASGTYNEQFF. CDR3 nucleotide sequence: TGCGCCAGCAGCCAAGCTAGCGGGACATACAATGAGCAGTTCTTC.

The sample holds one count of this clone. The CDR3 spells CASSHQAGGPTYEQYF. In DNA form, the CDR3 reads TGCGCCAGCAGCCACCAGGCCGGGGGGCCCACCTACGAGCAGTACTTC. The chain couples TRBV4-3 to TRBJ2-7, with D possibly TRBD2 on 7 matching bases. CDR1 LGHNA and CDR2 YSLEER come from the germline V gene. This CDR3 region has 16 residues. V was pared by 3 bases and J by 2 bases, with 17 bases between.